The clone carrying this T cell receptor beta chain was detected a few times. Its matching antigen is unknown. The data are from a study of cytomegalovirus exposure and HLA in healthy donors. Study summary: HLA-typed donors contributed some 87 million unique TCRs, which were held in an early data release.

Points from the study as a whole: CMV antigen specificity was confirmed in vitro for a few CMV-associated chains. In a later analysis, a missense DCLRE1C variant was linked to TCR beta V- and J-gene trimming. Presence/absence results assume similar sequencing depth per donor, which may not hold.

13 Jbeta primers and 60 Vbeta primers were used for the PCR. Here immunoSEQ multiplex PCR was the method, and the copy in TCRdb shows in-frame clones only, minus some. The sample lists over 150,000 clones; 55% to 70% were seen once. The TCR originated in a woman aged 35 to 49 in good health and CMV-seropositive. The specimen was PBMCs.

This CDR3 is CASARQGTNYGYTF. The CDR3 DNA sequence: TGTGCCAGCGCCAGACAGGGTACCAACTATGGCTACACCTTC. The chain is built from TRBV27 and TRBJ1-2, with TRBD1 identical over 7 bases. The CDR3 extends over 14 amino acids. J lost 2 bases, V lost 8 bases, and 8 bases had no gene match. From germline, CDR1 is MNHEY and CDR2 SMNVEV (reference sequence).